This T cell receptor beta chain came from a study of T cells in women clearing cervical HPV infection. Assay: immunoSEQ multiplex PCR; the TCRdb copy retains only in-frame clones and omits some. The sample table includes 25,000 to 35,000 clones. With regard to this clone: The missing CDR3 end, 3 residues past where the read stops, is filled in from the germline J gene.

In germline, CDR1 is GTSNPN, CDR2 SVGIG (reference sequence). This CDR3 contains 11 residues. Trimming took off 0 bases at V and 3 bases at J, with 3 bases between the two ends. Sample: blood buffy coat. The V call is TRBV30, the J call TRBJ2-7; D uncertain. The receptor comes from a woman aged 18 to 75 with a cervical HPV16 infection that either progressed to CIN3+ or cleared (not recorded which). Partial CDR3 DNA: TGTGCCTGGAGTGTATACTACGAG. Residues: CAWSVYYE. The full-length CDR3 reads as CAWSVYYEQYF.